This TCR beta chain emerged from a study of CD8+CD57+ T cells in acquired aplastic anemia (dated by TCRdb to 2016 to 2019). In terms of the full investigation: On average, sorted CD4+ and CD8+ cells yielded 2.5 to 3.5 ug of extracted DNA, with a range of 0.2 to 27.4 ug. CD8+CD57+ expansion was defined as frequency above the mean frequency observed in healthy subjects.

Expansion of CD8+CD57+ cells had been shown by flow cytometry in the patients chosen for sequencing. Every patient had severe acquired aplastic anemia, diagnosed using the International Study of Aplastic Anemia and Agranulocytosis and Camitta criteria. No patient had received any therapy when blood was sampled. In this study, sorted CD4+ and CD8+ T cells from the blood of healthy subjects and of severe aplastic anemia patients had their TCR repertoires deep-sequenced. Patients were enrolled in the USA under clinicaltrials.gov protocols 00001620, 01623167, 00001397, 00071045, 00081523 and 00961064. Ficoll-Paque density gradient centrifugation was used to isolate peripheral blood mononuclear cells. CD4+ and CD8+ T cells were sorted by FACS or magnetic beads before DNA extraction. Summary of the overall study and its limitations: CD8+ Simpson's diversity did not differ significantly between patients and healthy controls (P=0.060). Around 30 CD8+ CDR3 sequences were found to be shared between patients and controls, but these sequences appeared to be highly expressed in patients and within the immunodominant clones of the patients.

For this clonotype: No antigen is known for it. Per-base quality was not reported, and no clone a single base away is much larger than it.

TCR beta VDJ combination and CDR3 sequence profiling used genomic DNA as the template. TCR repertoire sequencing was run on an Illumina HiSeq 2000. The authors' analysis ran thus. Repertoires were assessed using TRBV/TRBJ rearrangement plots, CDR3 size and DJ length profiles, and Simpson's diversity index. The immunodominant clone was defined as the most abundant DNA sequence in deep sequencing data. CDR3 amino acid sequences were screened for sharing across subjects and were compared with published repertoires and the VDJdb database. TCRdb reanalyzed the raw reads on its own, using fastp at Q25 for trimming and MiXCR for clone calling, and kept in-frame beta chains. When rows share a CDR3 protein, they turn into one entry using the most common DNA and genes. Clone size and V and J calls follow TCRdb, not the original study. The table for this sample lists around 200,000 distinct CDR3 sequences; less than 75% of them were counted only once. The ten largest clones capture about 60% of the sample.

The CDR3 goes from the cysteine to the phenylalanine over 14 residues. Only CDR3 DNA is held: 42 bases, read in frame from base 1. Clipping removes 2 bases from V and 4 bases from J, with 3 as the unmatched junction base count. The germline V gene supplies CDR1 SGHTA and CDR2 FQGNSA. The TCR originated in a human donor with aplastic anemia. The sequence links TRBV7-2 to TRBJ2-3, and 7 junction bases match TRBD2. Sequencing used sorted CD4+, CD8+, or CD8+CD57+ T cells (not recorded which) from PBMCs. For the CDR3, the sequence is CASSLLAGADTQYF. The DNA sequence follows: TGTGCCAGCAGCTTATTGGCGGGAGCAGATACGCAGTATTTT.